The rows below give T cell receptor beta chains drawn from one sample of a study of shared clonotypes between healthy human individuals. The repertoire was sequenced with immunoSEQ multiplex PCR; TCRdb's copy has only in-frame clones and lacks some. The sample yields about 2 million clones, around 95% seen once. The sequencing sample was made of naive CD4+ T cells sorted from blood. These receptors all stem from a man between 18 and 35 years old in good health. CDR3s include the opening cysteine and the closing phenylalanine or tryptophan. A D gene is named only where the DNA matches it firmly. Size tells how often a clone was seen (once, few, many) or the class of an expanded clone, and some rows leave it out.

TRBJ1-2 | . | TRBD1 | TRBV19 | CASSIQGSGGYTF | TGTGCCAGTAGCATACAGGGGTCGGGTGGCTACACCTTC
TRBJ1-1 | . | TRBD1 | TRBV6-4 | CASRRQGGTEAFF | TGTGCCAGCAGGAGACAGGGAGGCACTGAAGCTTTCTTT
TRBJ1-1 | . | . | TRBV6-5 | CASSYSIGDTEAFF | TGTGCCAGCAGTTACTCGATCGGAGACACTGAAGCTTTCTTT
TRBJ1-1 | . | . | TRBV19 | CASSPYRFGTPEAFF | TGTGCCAGTAGTCCCTATAGGTTTGGGACCCCTGAAGCTTTCTTT
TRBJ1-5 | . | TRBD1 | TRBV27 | CASSSGQANQPQHF | TGTGCCAGCAGTTCGGGACAGGCTAATCAGCCCCAGCATTTT
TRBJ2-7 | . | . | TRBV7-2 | CASSLEVDGTFREQYF | TGTGCCAGCAGCTTAGAAGTGGACGGGACTTTCAGGGAGCAGTACTTC
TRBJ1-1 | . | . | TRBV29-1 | CSVVGNAEAFF | TGCAGCGTTGTGGGTAACGCTGAAGCTTTCTTT
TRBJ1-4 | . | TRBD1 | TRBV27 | CASRQGRVNEKLFF | TGTGCCAGCAGACAGGGGCGGGTTAATGAAAAACTGTTTTTT
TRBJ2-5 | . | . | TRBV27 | CASSFWGQETQYF | TGTGCCAGCAGTTTCTGGGGGCAAGAGACCCAGTACTTC
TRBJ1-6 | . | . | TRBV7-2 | CASSLDREVGSPLHF | TGTGCCAGCAGCTTGGACCGTGAGGTCGGTTCACCCCTCCACTTT
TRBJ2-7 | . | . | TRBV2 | CASSEESGYEQYF | TGTGCCAGCAGTGAAGAGTCCGGTTACGAGCAGTACTTC
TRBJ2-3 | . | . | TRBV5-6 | CASSRGHSPTDTQYF | TGTGCCAGCAGCCGGGGACACTCGCCCACAGATACGCAGTATTTT
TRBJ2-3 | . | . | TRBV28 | CASGITDTQYF | TGTGCCAGCGGCATCACAGATACGCAGTATTTT
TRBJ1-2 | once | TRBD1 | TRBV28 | CASNPGQGYGYTF | TGTGCCAGCAATCCCGGACAGGGCTATGGCTACACCTTC
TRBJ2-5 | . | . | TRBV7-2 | CASSLGAAETQYF | TGTGCCAGCAGCTTAGGGGCAGCAGAGACCCAGTACTTC
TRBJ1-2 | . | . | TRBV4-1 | CASSQEGGGLVGYGYTF | TGCGCCAGCAGCCAAGAGGGAGGAGGGCTGGTAGGCTATGGCTACACCTTC
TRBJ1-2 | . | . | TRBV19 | CASSIQGGGYTF | TGTGCCAGTAGTATCCAGGGCGGCGGCTACACCTTC
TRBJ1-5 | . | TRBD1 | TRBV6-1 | CASADRVWGNQPQHF | TGTGCCTCGGCGGACAGGGTTTGGGGAAATCAGCCCCAGCATTTT
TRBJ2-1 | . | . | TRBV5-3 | CARYQGTVYNEQFF | TGTGCCAGATACCAGGGGACGGTCTACAATGAGCAGTTCTTC
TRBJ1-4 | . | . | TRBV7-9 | CASSTPRGVTNEKLFF | TGTGCCAGCAGCACCCCCCGGGGGGTAACTAATGAAAAACTGTTTTTT
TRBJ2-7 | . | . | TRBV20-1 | CSARVMGWQYF | TGCAGTGCTAGGGTCATGGGATGGCAGTACTTC
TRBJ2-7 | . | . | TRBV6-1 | CASSTRREQYF | TGTGCCAGCAGTACTCGTCGTGAGCAGTACTTC
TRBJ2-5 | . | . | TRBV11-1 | CASRGGQTQETQYF | TGTGCCAGCAGGGGAGGACAGACACAAGAGACCCAGTACTTC
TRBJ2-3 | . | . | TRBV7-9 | CASSSVQSPSTDTQYF | TGTGCCAGCAGCTCAGTGCAGTCACCTAGCACAGATACGCAGTATTTT
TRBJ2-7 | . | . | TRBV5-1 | CASSLDRLADYEQYF | TGCGCCAGCAGCTTGGATAGGTTGGCGGATTACGAGCAGTACTTC
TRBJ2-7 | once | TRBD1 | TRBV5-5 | CASSLQGQDSYEQYF | TGTGCCAGCAGCTTGCAGGGACAGGACTCCTACGAGCAGTACTTC
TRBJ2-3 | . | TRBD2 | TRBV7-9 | CASSSLAGTSTDTQYF | TGTGCCAGCAGCTCCCTAGCGGGAACTAGCACAGATACGCAGTATTTT
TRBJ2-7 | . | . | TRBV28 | CASSFPSYEQYF | TGTGCCAGCAGTTTTCCGTCTTACGAGCAGTACTTC